This TCR beta chain was recorded in a study of T-cell memory formation after mild COVID-19. Whole-study findings and limits: SARS-CoV-2 specificity of second-wave clones peaking day 37 was unconfirmed. Pre-infection memory contained some responding clones, which suggested that cross-reactive memory had joined. Of the contracting clones, CD4+ ones lay mainly in CM and EM, and CD8+ ones in EMRA.

TCRdb used MiXCR to reprocess the 5' RACE reads, holding one entry per CDR3 protein. The sample records fewer than 350,000 distinct CDR3 sequences, 13% to 15% being singletons. Trimming left V 8 bases short and J 5 bases short, with 11 bases between. Germline CDR1 is WSHSY and CDR2 is SAAADI. The length of the CDR3 is 12 residues. This clonotype has more than one count but fewer than ten. Its cognate antigen is unknown. The chain carries TRBV10-2 and TRBJ2-3; D may be TRBD1 or TRBD2 (6 bases each). Sequenced input: PBMCs or a T cell subset sorted from them (not recorded which). The sequence derives from a man younger than 35 who had mild COVID-19 (a few samples of this study predate the infection). Cell type and time point are not known. CDR3 sequence: CASRGPEDTQYF. The CDR3 nucleotides read TGCGCCAGCCGGGGGCCGGAAGATACGCAGTATTTT.